The 4 T cell receptor beta chains below come from one sample, sequenced in a study of blood T cell repertoires in COVID-19. Clones were sequenced by immunoSEQ multiplex PCR, and TCRdb holds only the in-frame ones, with some missing. The data contain about 67,000 clones, roughly nine tenths of them seen just once; the ten biggest clones take up about 4.3%. Material for sequencing was peripheral blood. Receptors originate from a man aged 45-60 years with active COVID-19.

This sequence joins TRBV4-2 and TRBJ2-4, with TRBD1 matching 9 bases. The CDR3 sequence is 16 residues long. V lost 0 bases, J lost 7 bases, and 7 bases stayed unmatched. Germline V gene lookup returns CDR1 LGHNA and CDR2 YNFKEQ. The CDR3 DNA reads as TGTGCCAGCAGCCAAGAGGGGGGACAGGGCTGGAACATTCAGTACTTC. Protein sequence: CASSQEGGQGWNIQYF.

This chain links TRBV4-3 with TRBJ2-6, with D perhaps TRBD2 (6 bases). Germline CDR1 is LGHNA and CDR2 is YSLEER. The CDR3 is made up of 17 amino acids. Trimming removed 5 bases from V and 0 bases from J, with 14 bases in between. This CDR3 is CASSAGRMGSGANVLTF. CDR3 nucleotide sequence: TGCGCCAGCAGCGCGGGACGAATGGGCTCTGGGGCCAACGTCCTGACTTTC.

The genes are TRBV6-5 and TRBJ2-1; D is perhaps TRBD1 (6 bases). With 6 bases removed from V and 9 bases from J, the gap between germline ends came to 18 bases. In germline, CDR1 is MNHEY, CDR2 SVGAGI. This CDR3 has 14 amino acids. The DNA of the CDR3 is TGTGCCAGCAGCAAAGACCTTGGGGGCGGTGAGCAGTTCTTC. Encoded protein: CASSKDLGGGEQFF.

The chain recombines TRBV11-1 with TRBJ1-2; the match to TRBD1 covers 9 bases. This CDR3 contains 15 residues. Germline V gene sequence: CDR1 SGHAT, CDR2 FQDESV (reference sequence). The J segment lost 5 bases and the V segment lost 1 base, leaving 5 bases of the junction unmatched. CDR3 sequence reads: CASSLGGQGRYGYTF. Written as DNA, the CDR3 is TGTGCCAGCAGCTTAGGAGGACAGGGGAGATATGGCTACACCTTC.